This entry lists 7 T cell receptor beta chains sequenced from one sample in a study of CDR3 diversity in severe acne (dated 2019 in TCRdb). Library generation was performed with PCR. The listed sequencing device is Illumina HiSeq 2000. Using fastp trimming at Q25 and MiXCR clonotype assembly, TCRdb reanalyzed the public sequencing data and kept in-frame beta chains. Each entry merges the rows of one CDR3 protein and shows their most common DNA and genes. For this sample there are more than 80,000 distinct CDR3 sequences; roughly 49% appear just once. Jointly, the top ten make up approximately 10% of the sample. The sequenced material came from blood. These receptors all come from a male donor with severe acne vulgaris.

The table lists this clonotype with a few counts. V gene TRBV7-8 combines with J gene TRBJ2-1; possibly TRBD1 for D (6 bases). The CDR3 is made up of 15 amino acids. The V gene's germline CDR1 is SGHVS and CDR2 FQNEAQ. The V and J ends lost 0 bases and 3 bases respectively, with 9 bases between them. The CDR3 loop reads CASSLAQGFYNEQFF. CDR3 DNA: TGTGCCAGCAGCTTAGCCCAGGGGTTCTACAATGAGCAGTTCTTC. Full variable domain (outside the CDR3, taken from reference TRBV7-8 and TRBJ2-1): GAGVSQSPRYKVAKRGQDVALRCDPISGHVSLFWYQQALGQGPEFLTYFQNEAQLDKSGLPSDRFFAERPEGSVSTLKIQRTQQEDSAVYLCASSLAQGFYNEQFFGPGTRLTVL.

This clonotype was seen repeatedly, ten times or more. The rearrangement uses TRBV7-2 and TRBJ1-6; a weak D match, TRBD1 (5 bases). V was shortened by 2 bases and J by 6 bases, with 8 bases between the two germline ends. The germline V gene has CDR1 SGHTA and CDR2 FQGNSA. This CDR3 comprises 14 residues. This CDR3 is CASSLSQVNSPLHF. The CDR3, as DNA: TGTGCCAGCAGCTTATCACAGGTTAATTCACCCCTCCACTTT. The full variable domain, rest sourced from reference TRBV7-2 and TRBJ1-6, is GAGVSQSPSNKVTEKGKDVELRCDPISGHTALYWYRQSLGQGLEFLIYFQGNSAPDKSGLPSDRFSAERTGGSVSTLTIQRTQQEDSAVYLCASSLSQVNSPLHFGNGTRLTVT.

This clonotype was seen a handful of times. This chain joins TRBV9 and TRBJ2-6, with D unclear. CDR1 and CDR2 (germline): SGDLS, YYNGEE. The CDR3 consists of 15 residues. V lost 1 base and J 2 bases, leaving 7 bases between the germline ends. In DNA form, the CDR3 reads TGTGCCAGCAGCGTAAGGGTAACTGGGGCCAACGTCCTGACTTTC. Its translation: CASSVRVTGANVLTF.

This clonotype showed up just a few times. The chain joins TRBV6-2 or TRBV6-3 to TRBJ2-7; maybe TRBD1 (6 bases). CDR1 and CDR2 (germline): MNHEY, SVGEGT. Trimming removed 7 bases at V and 3 bases at J, with 13 bases between. This CDR3 is 13 amino acids long. The CDR3: CASTGDIIYEQYF. As DNA, the CDR3 is TGTGCCAGCACAGGGGATATAATCTACGAGCAGTACTTC.

This clonotype was observed many times. The chain is built from TRBV29-1 and TRBJ1-1, with D perhaps matching TRBD1 (6 bases). The CDR3 is 13 residues long. Trimming took off 6 bases at V and 6 bases at J, with 17 bases between the two ends. Germline values: CDR1 SQVTM, CDR2 ANQGSEA. This CDR3 is CSVVGTTHPEAFF. In DNA form, the CDR3 reads TGCAGCGTAGTCGGGACAACTCACCCTGAAGCTTTCTTT.

The chain employs TRBV2 and TRBJ2-7; D unclear. Germline V gene lookup returns CDR1 SNHLY and CDR2 FYNNEI. The CDR3 has 10 residues. V was shortened by 1 base and J by 7 bases, with 2 bases between the two germline ends. The CDR3 DNA is TGTGCCAGCAGTGAAGGGGAGCAGTACTTC. This sequence encodes CASSEGEQYF.

The chain links TRBV6-5 to TRBJ1-5, with D tentatively TRBD1 (5 bases). This CDR3 comprises 15 residues. Germline-derived CDR1 and CDR2 are MNHEY and SVGAGI. Between the trimmed V and J ends, which lost 6 bases and 7 bases, there was a span of 19 bases. CDR3 loop: CASSRYAGVNQPQHF. CDR3 coding DNA: TGTGCCAGCAGCCGTTACGCGGGGGTAAACCAGCCCCAGCATTTT.